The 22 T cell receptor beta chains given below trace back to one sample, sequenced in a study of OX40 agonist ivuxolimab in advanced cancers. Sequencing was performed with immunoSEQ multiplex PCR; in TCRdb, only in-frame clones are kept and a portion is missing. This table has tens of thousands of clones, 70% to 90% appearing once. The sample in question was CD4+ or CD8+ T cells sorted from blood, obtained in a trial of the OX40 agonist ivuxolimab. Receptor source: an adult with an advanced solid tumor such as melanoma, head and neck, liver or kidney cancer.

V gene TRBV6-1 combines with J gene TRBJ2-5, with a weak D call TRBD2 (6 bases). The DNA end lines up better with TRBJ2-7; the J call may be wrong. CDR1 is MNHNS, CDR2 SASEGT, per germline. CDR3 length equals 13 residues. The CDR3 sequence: CASRYSGAYEQYF. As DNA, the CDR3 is TGTGCCAGCAGATATAGCGGCGCCTACGAGCAGTACTTC.

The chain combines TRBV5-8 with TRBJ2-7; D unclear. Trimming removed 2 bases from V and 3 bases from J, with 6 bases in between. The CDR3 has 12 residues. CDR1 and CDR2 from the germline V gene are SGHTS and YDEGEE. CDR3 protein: CASSLGIYEQYF. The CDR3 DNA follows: TGTGCCAGCAGCTTAGGTATCTACGAGCAGTACTTC.

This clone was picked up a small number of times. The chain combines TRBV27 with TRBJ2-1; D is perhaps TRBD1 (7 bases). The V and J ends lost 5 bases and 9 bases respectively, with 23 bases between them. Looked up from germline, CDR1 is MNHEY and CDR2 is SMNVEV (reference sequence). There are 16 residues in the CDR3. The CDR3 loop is CASSPGGTRRVGEQFF. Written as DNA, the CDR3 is TGTGCCAGCAGTCCAGGGGGGACACGGAGGGTAGGTGAGCAGTTCTTC.

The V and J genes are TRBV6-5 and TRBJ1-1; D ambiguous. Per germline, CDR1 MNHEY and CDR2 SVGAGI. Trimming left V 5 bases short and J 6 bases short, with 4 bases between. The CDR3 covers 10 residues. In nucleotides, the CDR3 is TGTGCCAGCAGTCTACCTGAAGCTTTCTTT. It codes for CASSLPEAFF.

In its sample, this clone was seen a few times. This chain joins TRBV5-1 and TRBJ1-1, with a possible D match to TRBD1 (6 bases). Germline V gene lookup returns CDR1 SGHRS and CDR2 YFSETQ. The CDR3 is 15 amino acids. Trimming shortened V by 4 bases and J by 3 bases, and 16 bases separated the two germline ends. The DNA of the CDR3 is TGCGCCAGCAGCCGGCCGGGGCAGGGGTACACTGAAGCTTTCTTT. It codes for CASSRPGQGYTEAFF.

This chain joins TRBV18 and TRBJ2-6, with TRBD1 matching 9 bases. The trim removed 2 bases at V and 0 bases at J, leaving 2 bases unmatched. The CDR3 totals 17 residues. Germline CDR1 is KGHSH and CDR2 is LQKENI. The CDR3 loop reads CASSPVDRGSGANVLTF. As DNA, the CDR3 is TGTGCCAGCTCACCAGTGGACAGGGGCTCTGGGGCCAACGTCCTGACTTTC. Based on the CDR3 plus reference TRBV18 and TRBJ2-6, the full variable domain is NAGVMQNPRHLVRRRGQEARLRCSPMKGHSHVYWYRQLPEEGLKFMVYLQKENIIDESGMPKERFSAEFPKEGPSILRIQQVVRGDSAAYFCASSPVDRGSGANVLTFGAGSRLTVL.

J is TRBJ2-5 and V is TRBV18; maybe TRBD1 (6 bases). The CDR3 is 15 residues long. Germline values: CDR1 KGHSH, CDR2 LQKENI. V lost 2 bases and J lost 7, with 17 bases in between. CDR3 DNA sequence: TGTGCCAGCTCACCATATAACGCAGGGGCGGTGACCCAGTACTTC. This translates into CASSPYNAGAVTQYF.

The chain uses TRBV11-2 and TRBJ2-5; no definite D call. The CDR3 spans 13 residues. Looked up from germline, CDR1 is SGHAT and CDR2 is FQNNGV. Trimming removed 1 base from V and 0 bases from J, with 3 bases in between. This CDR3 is CASSLGYQETQYF. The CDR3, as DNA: TGTGCCAGCAGCTTAGGGTACCAAGAGACCCAGTACTTC.

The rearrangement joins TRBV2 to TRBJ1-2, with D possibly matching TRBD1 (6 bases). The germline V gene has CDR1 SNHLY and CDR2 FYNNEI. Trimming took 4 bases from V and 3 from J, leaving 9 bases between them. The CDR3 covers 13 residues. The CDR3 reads CASSAGEDYGYTF. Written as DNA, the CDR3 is TGTGCCAGCAGTGCAGGGGAGGACTATGGCTACACCTTC.

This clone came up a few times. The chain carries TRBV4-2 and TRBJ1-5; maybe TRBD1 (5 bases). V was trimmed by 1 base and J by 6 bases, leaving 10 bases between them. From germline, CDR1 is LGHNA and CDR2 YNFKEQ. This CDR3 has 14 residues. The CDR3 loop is CASSQARGGQPQHF. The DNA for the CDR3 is TGTGCCAGCAGCCAAGCAAGGGGAGGTCAGCCCCAGCATTTT.

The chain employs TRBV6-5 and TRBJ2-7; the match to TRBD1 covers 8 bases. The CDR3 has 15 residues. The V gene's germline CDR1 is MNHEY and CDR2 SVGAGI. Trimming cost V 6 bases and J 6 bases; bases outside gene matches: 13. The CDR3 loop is CASRPFQGAQIEQYF. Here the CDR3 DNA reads TGTGCCAGCAGACCATTCCAGGGGGCGCAGATCGAGCAGTACTTC.

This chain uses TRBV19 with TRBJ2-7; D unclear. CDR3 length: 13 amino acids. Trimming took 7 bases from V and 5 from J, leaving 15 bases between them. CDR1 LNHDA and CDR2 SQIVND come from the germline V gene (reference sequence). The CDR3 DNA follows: TGTGCCAGTACTGATCCTCCTAACCACGAGCAGTACTTC. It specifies CASTDPPNHEQYF.

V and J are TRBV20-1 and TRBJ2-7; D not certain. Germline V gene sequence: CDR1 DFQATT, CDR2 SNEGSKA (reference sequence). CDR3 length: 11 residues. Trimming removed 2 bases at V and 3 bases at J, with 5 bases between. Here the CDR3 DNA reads TGCAGTGCTAGAATCAGCTACGAGCAGTACTTC. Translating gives CSARISYEQYF.

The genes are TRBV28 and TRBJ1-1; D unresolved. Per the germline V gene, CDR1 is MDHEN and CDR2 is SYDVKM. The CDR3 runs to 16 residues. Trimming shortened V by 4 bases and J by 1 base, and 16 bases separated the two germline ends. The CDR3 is CASSWVASWENTEAFF. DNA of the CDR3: TGTGCCAGCAGTTGGGTGGCTTCCTGGGAGAACACTGAAGCTTTCTTT.

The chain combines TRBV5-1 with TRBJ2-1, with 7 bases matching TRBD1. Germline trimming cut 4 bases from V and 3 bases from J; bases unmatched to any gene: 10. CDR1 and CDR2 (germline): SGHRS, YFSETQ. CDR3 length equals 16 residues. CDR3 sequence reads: CASSPRDSQVYNEQFF. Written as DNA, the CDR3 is TGCGCCAGCAGCCCCCGGGACAGCCAAGTCTACAATGAGCAGTTCTTC.

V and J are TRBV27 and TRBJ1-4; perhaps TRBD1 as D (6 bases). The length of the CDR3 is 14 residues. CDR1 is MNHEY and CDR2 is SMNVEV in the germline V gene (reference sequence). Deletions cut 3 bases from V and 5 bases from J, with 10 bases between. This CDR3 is CASSLVQGNEKLFF. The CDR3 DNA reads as TGTGCCAGCAGTTTGGTACAGGGCAATGAAAAACTGTTTTTT.

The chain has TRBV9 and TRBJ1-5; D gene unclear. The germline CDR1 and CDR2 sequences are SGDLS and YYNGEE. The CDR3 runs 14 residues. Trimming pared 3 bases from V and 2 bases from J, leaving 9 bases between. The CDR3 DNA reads TGTGCCAGCAGCGCGAGGGATGGCAATCAGCCCCAGCATTTT. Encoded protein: CASSARDGNQPQHF. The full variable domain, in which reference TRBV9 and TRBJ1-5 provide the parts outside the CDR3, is DSGVTQTPKHLITATGQRVTLRCSPRSGDLSVYWYQQSLDQGLQFLIQYYNGEERAKGNILERFSAQQFPDLHSELNLSSLELGDSALYFCASSARDGNQPQHFGDGTRLSIL.

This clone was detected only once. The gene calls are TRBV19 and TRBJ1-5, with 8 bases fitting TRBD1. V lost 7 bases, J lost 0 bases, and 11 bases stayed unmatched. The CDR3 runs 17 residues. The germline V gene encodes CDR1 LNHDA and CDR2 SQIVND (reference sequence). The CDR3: CASTRFLQGDSNQPQHF. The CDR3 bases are TGTGCCAGTACCCGGTTCCTACAGGGGGATAGCAATCAGCCCCAGCATTTT.

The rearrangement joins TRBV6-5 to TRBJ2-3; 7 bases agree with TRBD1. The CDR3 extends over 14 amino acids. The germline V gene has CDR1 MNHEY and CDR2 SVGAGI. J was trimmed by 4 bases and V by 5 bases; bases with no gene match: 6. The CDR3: CASSLRQGSDTQYF. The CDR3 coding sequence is TGTGCCAGCAGTCTACGACAGGGCTCAGATACGCAGTATTTT.

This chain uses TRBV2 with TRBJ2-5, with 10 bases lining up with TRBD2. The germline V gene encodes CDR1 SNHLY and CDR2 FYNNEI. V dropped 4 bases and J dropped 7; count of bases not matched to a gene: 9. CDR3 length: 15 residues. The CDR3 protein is CASSVSGGAIGTQYF. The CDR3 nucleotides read TGTGCCAGCAGTGTAAGCGGGGGGGCCATAGGGACCCAGTACTTC.

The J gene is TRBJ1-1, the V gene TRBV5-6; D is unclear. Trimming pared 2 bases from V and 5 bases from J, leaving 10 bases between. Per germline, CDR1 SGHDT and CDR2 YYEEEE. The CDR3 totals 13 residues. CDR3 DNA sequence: TGTGCCAGCAGCTTTTGGGGAGGGACTGAAGCTTTCTTT. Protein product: CASSFWGGTEAFF.

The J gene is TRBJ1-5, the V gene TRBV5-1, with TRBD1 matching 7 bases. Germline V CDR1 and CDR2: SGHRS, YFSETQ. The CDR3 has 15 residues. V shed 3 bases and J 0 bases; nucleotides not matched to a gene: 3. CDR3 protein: CASSSGTDSNQPQHF. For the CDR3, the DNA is TGCGCCAGCAGCTCCGGGACAGATAGCAATCAGCCCCAGCATTTT.